The clone carrying this T cell receptor (beta chain) was recorded a few times. This sample was included in a study of identical twins. Template switching (which added a universal primer site) was used, and cDNA carried unique molecular identifiers. MiXCR, applied by TCRdb to the 5' RACE reads, yields one record per CDR3 protein. The sample lists under 800,000 distinct CDR3 sequences; approximately 22% were seen once. The CDR3 contains 15 residues. Per germline, CDR1 DFQATT and CDR2 SNEGSKA (reference sequence). The junction had 8 bases not matched to a gene; V was cut back by 5 bases and J by 4 bases. The data also belong to a second study, concerning T cells expressing NK-cell markers.

The sample consisted of PBMCs. This receptor was obtained from a woman under 30 in good health. The chain couples TRBV20-1 to TRBJ2-5; TRBD1 matches at 12 bases. CDR3 nucleotides: TGCAGTGCTTTCACCGGGACAGGGGGCGGAGAGACCCAGTACTTC. Its translation is CSAFTGTGGGETQYF.